These 7 T cell receptor beta chains came from one sample sequenced in a study of blood T cell dynamics during melanoma immunotherapy. Using immunoSEQ multiplex PCR, the repertoire was profiled, and TCRdb retains in-frame clones only, with some absent. The sample lists hundreds of clones; around 68% were seen once. Time point of the sample: week 3, after first cycle of checkpoint inhibitor. Source: central memory CD8+ T cells from blood, taken from a patient treated with checkpoint blockade. The receptors originated from a human donor with melanoma.

This chain uses TRBV21-1 with TRBJ2-3. TRBV21-1 is a listed pseudogene. The CDR3 length is 15 residues. As DNA, the CDR3 is TGTGCCAGCAGCACCTCCCCGGGGACCACAGATACGCAGTATTTT. Translation gives CASSTSPGTTDTQYF.

This chain connects TRBV28 to TRBJ2-3, with 11 nucleotides matching TRBD2. With 6 bases clipped from V and 2 bases from J, the junction kept 7 bases outside the gene matches. The CDR3 is 16 amino acids. Per germline, CDR1 MDHEN and CDR2 SYDVKM. In nucleotides, the CDR3 is TGTGCCAGCAGCCTTGGGACTAGCGGTTTCACAGATACGCAGTATTTT. This codes for CASSLGTSGFTDTQYF.

Relative to its sample, this clone is large. CDR3 residues: CASRYRDRDEQYF. CDR3 coding DNA: TGTGCCAGCAGATACCGGGACAGGGACGAGCAGTACTTC. The chain employs TRBV28 and TRBJ2-7; 9 positions match TRBD1. CDR1 is MDHEN, CDR2 SYDVKM, per germline. This CDR3 contains 13 residues. Trimming took 6 bases from V and 5 from J; bases not matched to a gene: 5.

This clone was seen a single time. The V call is TRBV15, the J call TRBJ1-6; 7 nucleotides agree with TRBD1. Losses at the gene ends were 9 bases for V and 7 bases for J; bases not matched to a gene: 9. Germline V gene sequence: CDR1 LNHNV, CDR2 YYDKDF (reference sequence). This CDR3 comprises 14 residues. CDR3 in DNA: TGTGCCACGTCCCGGGACAGTGAAAATTCACCCCTCCACTTT. It encodes CATSRDSENSPLHF.

The chain recombines TRBV10-2 with TRBJ1-5; maybe TRBD1 (6 bases). Germline V CDR1 and CDR2: WSHSY, SAAADI. Trimming removed 0 bases at V and 8 bases at J, with 17 bases between. This CDR3 spans 16 amino acids. CDR3 in DNA: TGCGCCAGCAGTGAGTCGGCGGGACAACCAGCTGAGCCCCAGCATTTT. It specifies CASSESAGQPAEPQHF.

The rearrangement uses TRBV7-8 and TRBJ2-3, with 7 nucleotides matching TRBD1. This CDR3 comprises 17 residues. Per germline, CDR1 SGHVS and CDR2 FQNEAQ. Trimming removed 4 bases from V and 2 bases from J; junction bases left unmatched: 12. DNA of the CDR3: TGTGCCAGCAGCTCCTCCACCGGGACAGCATTCACAGATACGCAGTATTTT. The encoded protein is CASSSSTGTAFTDTQYF.

Turning to this clone: The junction departs from the called germline gene at one end, perhaps through a read error. V usage is TRBV27 and J usage is TRBJ2-1; D tentatively fits TRBD1 or TRBD2 (5 bases each). This CDR3 has 15 amino acids. Germline-derived CDR1 and CDR2 are MNHEY and SMNVEV (reference sequence). DNA of the CDR3: TGTGCCAGCAGTTTGGGGCCACCGGGGTACAGTGAGCAGTTCTTC. It codes for CASSLGPPGYSEQFF.